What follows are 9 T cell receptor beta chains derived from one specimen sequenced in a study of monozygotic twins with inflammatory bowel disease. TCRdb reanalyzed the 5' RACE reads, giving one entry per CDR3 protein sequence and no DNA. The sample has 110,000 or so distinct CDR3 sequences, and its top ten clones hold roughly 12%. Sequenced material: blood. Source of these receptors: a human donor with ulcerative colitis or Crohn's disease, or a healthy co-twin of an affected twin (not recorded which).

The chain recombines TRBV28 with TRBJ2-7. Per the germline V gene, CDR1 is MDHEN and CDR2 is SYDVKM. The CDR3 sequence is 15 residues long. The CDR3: CASSLTHSVSYEQYF.

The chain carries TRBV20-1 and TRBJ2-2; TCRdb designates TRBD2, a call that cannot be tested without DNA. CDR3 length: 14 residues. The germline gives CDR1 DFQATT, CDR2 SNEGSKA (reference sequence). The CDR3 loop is CSATSTLDTGELFF.

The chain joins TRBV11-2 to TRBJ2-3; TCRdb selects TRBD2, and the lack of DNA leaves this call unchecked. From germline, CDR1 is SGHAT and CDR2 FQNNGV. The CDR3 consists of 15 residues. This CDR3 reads CASSLASGSTDTQYF.

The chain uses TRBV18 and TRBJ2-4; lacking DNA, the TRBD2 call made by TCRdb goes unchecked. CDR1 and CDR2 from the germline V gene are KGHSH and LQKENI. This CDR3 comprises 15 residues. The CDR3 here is CASSPQREGWDIQYF.

CDR3 amino acids: CASSLVRSNYGYTF. The V and J genes are TRBV7-2 and TRBJ1-2. CDR1 and CDR2 (germline): SGHTA, FQGNSA. The CDR3 spans 14 residues.

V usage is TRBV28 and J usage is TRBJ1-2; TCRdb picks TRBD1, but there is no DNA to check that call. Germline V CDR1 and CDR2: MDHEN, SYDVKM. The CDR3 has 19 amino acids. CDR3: CASSTAVMGQGPPLYGYTF.

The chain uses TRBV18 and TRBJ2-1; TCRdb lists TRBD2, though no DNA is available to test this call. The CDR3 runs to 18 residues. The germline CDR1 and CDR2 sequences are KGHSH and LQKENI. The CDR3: CASSPSSGGSGSYNEQFF. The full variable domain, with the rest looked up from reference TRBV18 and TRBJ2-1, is NAGVMQNPRHLVRRRGQEARLRCSPMKGHSHVYWYRQLPEEGLKFMVYLQKENIIDESGMPKERFSAEFPKEGPSILRIQQVVRGDSAAYFCASSPSSGGSGSYNEQFFGPGTRLTVL.

CDR3 in amino acids: CASSPGTGVSPLHF. The genes are TRBV5-4 and TRBJ1-6; TCRdb gives TRBD1 as the D gene, but with no DNA this cannot be confirmed. Germline CDR1 is SGHNT and CDR2 is YYREEE (reference sequence). The CDR3 consists of 14 residues.

CDR3 region: CASSLSGEMNTEAFF. The chain uses TRBV19 and TRBJ1-1; no DNA is available, so the TRBD1 call from TCRdb remains unchecked. This CDR3 spans 15 amino acids. Germline V lookup: CDR1 LNHDA, CDR2 SQIVND (reference sequence).